Below, 25 T cell receptor beta chains from the same sample are listed, as sequenced in a study of blood T cell repertoires in COVID-19. TCRdb's table, derived via immunoSEQ multiplex PCR, lists solely in-frame clones and lacks some. The table includes 50,000 to 75,000 clones, 92% detected once. Sequencing was performed on peripheral blood. The origin of the receptors is a man aged 50 to 60 with active COVID-19.

This clone was found once. The J gene is TRBJ2-1, the V gene TRBV28; TRBD2 aligns across 10 bases. This CDR3 comprises 17 residues. The V gene's germline CDR1 is MDHEN and CDR2 SYDVKM. The V gene end was trimmed by 6 bases and the J gene end by 0 bases; junction bases not matched to a gene: 8. The CDR3, as DNA: TGTGCCAGCAGCTGGATTGCTAGCGGGAGCTCCTACAATGAGCAGTTCTTC. This gives the protein CASSWIASGSSYNEQFF.

The V call is TRBV7-9, the J call TRBJ2-1; 7 positions agree with TRBD2. Germline V gives CDR1 SEHNR, CDR2 FQNEAQ (reference sequence). V gave up 1 base and J gave up 4 bases; unmatched junction bases: 7. CDR3 length: 16 residues. The CDR3 DNA reads TGTGCCAGCAGCTTAGAGGGCGGGGGACCGTACAATGAGCAGTTCTTC. Translation: CASSLEGGGPYNEQFF.

This chain links TRBV7-3 with TRBJ1-6, with 10 bases lining up with TRBD1. This CDR3 has 15 amino acids. CDR1 is SGHTA and CDR2 is FQGTGA in the germline V gene. The ends lost 2 bases at V and 8 bases at J; junction bases unmatched: 3. The CDR3 nucleotides read TGTGCCAGCAGCTTATTGGGGACAGGGGATTCACCCCTCCACTTT. Translating it yields CASSLLGTGDSPLHF.

The sample holds one count of this clone. The rearrangement joins TRBV2 to TRBJ1-4; 9 nucleotides line up with TRBD1. Losses at the gene ends were 8 bases for V and 0 bases for J; bases not matched to a gene: 7. Germline lookup yields CDR1 SNHLY and CDR2 FYNNEI. The CDR3 is 16 residues long. CDR3: CASCRDRDPTNEKLFF. The CDR3 nucleotides are TGTGCCAGCTGCCGGGACAGGGATCCAACTAATGAAAAACTGTTTTTT.

The chain is built from TRBV5-4 and TRBJ2-2; the D gene is possibly TRBD1 (6 bases). Germline loops: CDR1 SGHNT, CDR2 YYREEE (reference sequence). V was shortened by 4 bases and J by 3 bases, with 16 bases between the two germline ends. This CDR3 spans 16 amino acids. As DNA, the CDR3 is TGTGCCAGCAGCCCATTTAACAGGGCTGACACCGGGGAGCTGTTTTTT. This gives the protein CASSPFNRADTGELFF.

This sequence joins TRBV2 and TRBJ2-2; D might be TRBD1 (6 bases). The germline gives CDR1 SNHLY, CDR2 FYNNEI. This CDR3 region has 14 residues. V lost 6 bases to trimming and J lost 8 bases, with 16 bases between them. This CDR3 is CASRRDTLAGELFF. In DNA form, the CDR3 reads TGTGCCAGCAGGAGGGACACCCTGGCGGGGGAGCTGTTTTTT. The variable domain in full, completed from reference TRBV2 and TRBJ2-2, reads EPEVTQTPSHQVTQMGQEVILRCVPISNHLYFYWYRQILGQKVEFLVSFYNNEISEKSEIFDDQFSVERPDGSNFTLKIRSTKLEDSAMYFCASRRDTLAGELFFGEGSRLTVL.

The chain uses TRBV7-2 and TRBJ1-5, with 7 bases fitting TRBD1. Trimming removed 6 bases from V and 9 bases from J; junction bases left unmatched: 11. Germline V lookup: CDR1 SGHTA, CDR2 FQGNSA. This CDR3 comprises 14 residues. CDR3 sequence reads: CASSLLQGQGPQHF. Here the CDR3 DNA reads TGTGCCAGCAGTCTCCTACAGGGGCAGGGGCCCCAGCATTTT.

Concerning this clone itself: One end of the junction varies from germline; a read error may be responsible. The chain employs TRBV4-1 and TRBJ2-1, with D possibly being TRBD1 (5 bases). CDR3 length: 13 residues. Germline CDR1 MGHRA, CDR2 YSYEKL. CDR3 amino acids: CASRQDGAREQFF. The CDR3 region has the DNA TGCGCCAGCAGACAAGATGGGGCGAGGGAGCAGTTCTTC.

This clone was seen just once. The chain is built from TRBV19 and TRBJ1-1; D gene unclear. CDR3 size: 12 residues. Germline V CDR1 and CDR2: LNHDA, SQIVND (reference sequence). V was cut by 6 bases and J by 1 base, with 6 bases left in between. For the CDR3, the DNA is TGTGCCAGTAGCCAGGCGAACACTGAAGCTTTCTTT. Protein sequence: CASSQANTEAFF.

This clone was picked up a small number of times. The chain employs TRBV25-1 and TRBJ1-1; D call uncertain. Germline V gene data show CDR1 as MGHDK and CDR2 as SYGVNS. The germline V and J ends were trimmed by 4 bases and 3 bases, with 3 bases remaining between them. This CDR3 contains 11 residues. CDR3 nucleotides: TGTGCCAGCAGTGTCGACACTGAAGCTTTCTTT. As protein: CASSVDTEAFF.

The J gene is TRBJ2-1, the V gene TRBV27, with D perhaps TRBD1 (6 bases). V was pared by 0 bases and J by 7 bases, with 13 bases between. This CDR3 region has 15 residues. Per germline, CDR1 MNHEY and CDR2 SMNVEV (reference sequence). CDR3 residues: CASSLSAGVGNEQFF. The DNA of the CDR3 is TGTGCCAGCAGTTTATCGGCAGGGGTAGGTAATGAGCAGTTCTTC.

J is TRBJ2-6 and V is TRBV3-1 (or the pseudogene TRBV3-2), with TRBD2 as a possible D gene (5 bases). V lost 4 bases to trimming and J lost 1 base, with 23 bases between them. This CDR3 is built from 20 residues. Germline V gives CDR1 LGHDT, CDR2 YNNKEL (reference sequence). The CDR3 reads CASSPRGLAPWQSGANVLTF. The CDR3 DNA sequence: TGTGCCAGCAGCCCGAGAGGGCTGGCCCCATGGCAATCTGGGGCCAACGTCCTGACTTTC.

The chain has TRBV5-4 and TRBJ1-2; 7 bases align to TRBD1. The V segment lost 4 bases and the J segment 5 bases; nucleotides outside the gene matches: 8. The length of the CDR3 is 14 residues. Germline loops: CDR1 SGHNT, CDR2 YYREEE (reference sequence). The CDR3 sequence: CASSPRTGGYGYTF. Here the CDR3 DNA reads TGTGCCAGCAGCCCCAGGACAGGAGGGTATGGCTACACCTTC.

This clone was observed a single time. The V and J genes are TRBV3-1 (or the pseudogene TRBV3-2) and TRBJ1-1, with D perhaps TRBD1 (5 bases). The germline CDR1 and CDR2 sequences are LGHDT and YNNKEL (reference sequence). V gave up 8 bases and J gave up 2 bases, with 12 bases separating them. This CDR3 contains 13 residues. The CDR3 nucleotides read TGTGCCAGCCGGGGGGGGGTCAACACTGAAGCTTTCTTT. Amino acid sequence: CASRGGVNTEAFF.

The chain links TRBV19 to TRBJ2-1; 9 bases line up with TRBD2. From germline, CDR1 is LNHDA and CDR2 SQIVND (reference sequence). The CDR3 runs to 19 residues. Unmatched junction bases numbered 25, after V lost 9 bases and J lost 7 bases. This CDR3 reads CASTPSGSSGRKRRNEQFF. The CDR3 nucleotides read TGTGCCAGCACCCCCTCCGGCTCCAGCGGGAGGAAGCGCAGGAATGAGCAGTTCTTC.

The chain has TRBV5-1 and TRBJ2-7, with TRBD1 matching over 7 bases. The V and J ends lost 3 bases and 7 bases, in that order; junction bases with no gene match: 10. Germline loops: CDR1 SGHRS, CDR2 YFSETQ. This CDR3 comprises 14 residues. Here the CDR3 reads CASSSRTGGGEQYF. The CDR3 region has the DNA TGCGCCAGCAGCTCAAGGACAGGAGGCGGGGAGCAGTACTTC.

This clone was counted once. This rearrangement joins TRBV18 to TRBJ2-3; TRBD1 agrees at 12 bases. V was pared by 6 bases and J by 4 bases, with 14 bases of the junction left unmatched. This CDR3 region has 18 residues. Germline loops: CDR1 KGHSH, CDR2 LQKENI. CDR3 sequence (DNA): TGTGCCAGCTCCCAACCCCCAACCGGGACAGGGGGCCCAGATACGCAGTATTTT. Protein: CASSQPPTGTGGPDTQYF.

The chain links TRBV27 to TRBJ2-7; no clear D gene. The V gene lost 3 bases and the J gene lost 4 bases, with 10 bases spanning the gap. Looked up from germline, CDR1 is MNHEY and CDR2 is SMNVEV (reference sequence). The CDR3 runs 13 residues. DNA for the CDR3: TGTGCCAGCAGTTTGAAGGTCGGGTACGAGCAGTACTTC. It specifies CASSLKVGYEQYF.

The chain has TRBV24-1 and TRBJ2-2; 9 bases are a match to TRBD1. With 5 bases clipped from V and 5 bases from J, the junction kept 8 bases outside the gene matches. This CDR3 spans 16 amino acids. The V gene's germline CDR1 is KGHDR and CDR2 SFDVKD. In nucleotides, the CDR3 is TGTGCCACCAGTGTCTCCGGGACAGGGTTAACCGGGGAGCTGTTTTTT. Protein sequence: CATSVSGTGLTGELFF.

V gene TRBV18 combines with J gene TRBJ2-2; D perhaps matches TRBD2 (6 bases). V lost 6 bases and J 7 bases, leaving 27 bases between the germline ends. The CDR3 is 18 residues long. Germline V CDR1 and CDR2: KGHSH, LQKENI. The CDR3 sequence: CASSPLPGVVGSLGELFF. Here the CDR3 DNA reads TGTGCCAGCTCGCCCCTACCGGGGGTAGTGGGTTCGCTCGGGGAGCTGTTTTTT.

This chain joins TRBV7-9 and TRBJ1-6, with TRBD1 identical over 9 bases. Germline CDR1 is SEHNR and CDR2 is FQNEAQ (reference sequence). The CDR3 has 13 residues. The V and J ends lost 10 bases and 10 bases, in that order; junction bases with no gene match: 8. CDR3 in DNA: TGTGCCACCACAGGGGGCACTGGGTCACCCCTCCACTTT. Its protein product is CATTGGTGSPLHF.

This chain connects TRBV29-1 to TRBJ1-2, with a weak D call TRBD1 (6 bases). CDR3 length: 13 residues. Germline CDR1 and CDR2: SQVTM and ANQGSEA. The V end lost 6 bases, the J end lost 7 bases, and 18 bases lay between the germline ends. Written as DNA, the CDR3 is TGCAGCGTGAACTCCGGACAGCGCCGTGGCTACACCTTC. It encodes CSVNSGQRRGYTF.

The chain joins TRBV3-1 (or the pseudogene TRBV3-2) to TRBJ1-5; 9 bases are a match to TRBD1. CDR3 length: 14 amino acids. Trimming at V came to 3 bases and at J to 7 bases, leaving 4 bases not matched to a gene. Germline V gene sequence: CDR1 LGHDT, CDR2 YNNKEL (reference sequence). The CDR3 loop is CASSHRQGGQPQHF. The CDR3 region has the DNA TGTGCCAGCAGCCACAGACAGGGGGGGCAGCCCCAGCATTTT.

V and J are TRBV11-2 and TRBJ1-3; tentatively, D is TRBD1 (6 bases). Trimming removed 1 base from V and 7 bases from J, with 8 bases in between. This CDR3 spans 13 amino acids. Germline V lookup: CDR1 SGHAT, CDR2 FQNNGV. In DNA, the CDR3 is TGTGCCAGCAGCTTAGGGACAGAGAACACCATATATTTT. Encoded protein: CASSLGTENTIYF.

The rearrangement joins TRBV12-3 or TRBV12-4 to TRBJ2-1, with 7 bases that match TRBD2. The junction had 4 bases not matched to a gene; V was cut back by 6 bases and J by 8 bases. This CDR3 is 12 amino acids long. The CDR3 coding sequence is TGTGCCAGCAGAATGGGGGGGTATGAGCAGTTCTTC. Protein sequence: CASRMGGYEQFF.